This TCR beta chain appears in the sequencing data of a study of blood T cell repertoires in COVID-19. Trimming took 5 bases from V and 4 from J; bases not matched to a gene: 11. Per the germline V gene, CDR1 is KGHSH and CDR2 is LQKENI. The CDR3 covers 16 residues. Per the original data handling: Researchers report that nucleated cell counts were estimated from reference gene primer amplification. Profiled with immunoSEQ multiplex PCR; TCRdb holds only in-frame clones, not every one. Clone size and V and J calls were adopted from that table, with D and trimming inferred from the DNA. The data hold approximately 250,000 clones, with roughly 81% observed a single time.

The TCR sequence derives from a man in his forties with acute or convalescent COVID-19. The chain uses TRBV18 and TRBJ1-2, with 9 bases fitting TRBD1. Input material: peripheral blood. DNA for the CDR3: TGTGCCAGCTCATCTTCATGGACAGGGGAAGGCTATGGCTACACCTTC. As protein: CASSSSWTGEGYGYTF.